The clone carrying this T cell receptor beta chain was found a few times. Antigen specificity is unknown. The sample comes from a study of graft-versus-host responses after intestinal transplantation. Method: immunoSEQ multiplex PCR; TCRdb's copy keeps in-frame clones and lacks some. The sample has approximately 46,000 clones, around 85% seen once; the top ten hold over 0.45%. The CDR3 runs to 21 residues. This chain uses TRBV7-5 with TRBJ2-1; the table's TRBD2 call for D was not verified on the DNA. TRBV7-5 represents a pseudogene. This receptor was identified in a human donor who was the organ donor for an intestinal transplant. This specimen consisted of unstimulated CD4+ T cells sorted from spleen or lymph node cells, obtained before transplant. In DNA form, the CDR3 reads TGTGTCAGAAGCTTAGGTCCTCCGGGACTAGCGGGTGGAACCTTCATGTATGAGCAGTTCTTC. This encodes CVRSLGPPGLAGGTFMYEQFF.